Described below is a single TCR beta chain sequence and its context. The antigen is undetermined. Generated by immunoSEQ multiplex PCR, the TCRdb table keeps only in-frame clones and is missing some. The table lists approximately 120,000 clones, around nine tenths of them singletons. The germline V gene encodes CDR1 SGHRS and CDR2 YFSETQ. This CDR3 has 17 amino acids. Losses at the gene ends were 0 bases for V and 4 bases for J; bases not matched to a gene: 9. The data stem from a study of T cell responses to AZD1222 COVID-19 vaccine. The study's findings and limits: Only after the peak T cell response were repertoires sampled.

Specimen: peripheral blood, collected on day 0 of AZD1222 vaccination. The sequence came from an adult in good health. The chain recombines TRBV5-1 with TRBJ2-2; 7 bases match TRBD2. This chain's CDR3 is CASSLASWDYPTGELFF. The CDR3 DNA is TGCGCCAGCAGCTTGGCCTCTTGGGACTACCCCACCGGGGAGCTGTTTTTT.